This passage covers 21 T cell receptor beta chains from one sample sequenced in a study of blood T cells in healthy people across ages. Next came a second PCR, run for about 6 to 11 cycles, which used a sample-barcoded 5' primer along with a J-beta primer mix. TCRdb re-analysed the 5' RACE reads in MiXCR, keeping a single row per CDR3 protein. The sample carries 890,000 or so distinct CDR3 sequences, around 62% recorded once. Sequencing was carried out using blood. The receptors were gathered from a man aged 25-40 years in good health.

The rearrangement links TRBV13 to TRBJ2-7, with D possibly being TRBD1 or TRBD2 (6 bases each). Trimming removed 0 bases from V and 5 bases from J, with 14 bases in between. The CDR3 spans 15 residues. Per the germline V gene, CDR1 is PRHDT and CDR2 is FYEKMQ (reference sequence). In nucleotides, the CDR3 is TGTGCCAGCAGCTTAGGTGAGGGGGGATCCGACGAGCAGTACTTC. This encodes CASSLGEGGSDEQYF. The full variable domain, its missing parts supplied by reference TRBV13 and TRBJ2-7, is AAGVIQSPRHLIKEKRETATLKCYPIPRHDTVYWYQQGPGQDPQFLISFYEKMQSDKGSIPDRFSAQQFSDYHSELNMSSLELGDSALYFCASSLGEGGSDEQYFGPGTRLTVT.

The chain is built from TRBV30 and TRBJ1-4; D is undetermined. The V end was cut by 0 bases, the J end by 8 bases, with 13 bases between. The CDR3 loop spans 14 amino acids. From germline, CDR1 is GTSNPN and CDR2 SVGIG (reference sequence). The DNA for the CDR3 is TGTGCCTGGAGTGTACCCCGAATGCCCGAAAAACTGTTTTTT. Encoded protein: CAWSVPRMPEKLFF. The variable domain in full, with the rest retrieved from reference TRBV30 and TRBJ1-4, is SQTIHQWPATLVQPVGSPLSLECTVEGTSNPNLYWYRQAAGRGLQLLFYSVGIGQISSEVPQNLSASRPQDRQFILSSKKLLLSDSGFYLCAWSVPRMPEKLFFGSGTQLSVL.

This chain joins TRBV20-1 and TRBJ2-5; D not certain. CDR3 length equals 12 residues. Trimming pared 3 bases from V and 5 bases from J, leaving 10 bases between. CDR1 and CDR2 from the germline V gene are DFQATT and SNEGSKA (reference sequence). DNA of the CDR3: TGCAGTGCTAGTTTAGCCCCCGAGACCCAGTACTTC. Its translation: CSASLAPETQYF.

The count of this clonotype is one. The chain is built from TRBV4-3 and TRBJ2-5; possibly TRBD1 for D (5 bases). V lost 4 bases, J lost 11 bases, and 23 bases lay in between. Germline lookup yields CDR1 LGHNA and CDR2 YSLEER. There are 15 residues in the CDR3. DNA of the CDR3: TGCGCCAGCAGCCTCCAGGGTTATCAGGGCAATGAGCAGTACTTC. The encoded protein is CASSLQGYQGNEQYF.

The chain recombines TRBV29-1 with TRBJ2-7; the D is unclear. The CDR3 has 13 amino acids. Germline CDR1 and CDR2: SQVTM and ANQGSEA. V was trimmed by 5 bases and J by 0 bases, leaving 11 bases between them. In DNA, the CDR3 is TGCAGCGTTATGAGGTCGGTCTCCTACGAGCAGTACTTC. Its protein product is CSVMRSVSYEQYF.

This clonotype was counted a few times. The V and J genes are TRBV15 and TRBJ1-2; no clear D gene. Trimming cost V 0 bases and J 5 bases, with 16 bases left between them. CDR1 and CDR2 from the germline V gene are LNHNV and YYDKDF (reference sequence). CDR3 size: 16 residues. CDR3 coding DNA: TGTGCCACCAGCAGAGATCTGTCTGCCCGGGGTTATGGCTACACCTTC. It encodes CATSRDLSARGYGYTF.

The CDR3 DNA reads TGCGCCAGCAGCTTGGGTGGGCCCGGGACATCCTACGAGCAGTACTTC. This encodes CASSLGGPGTSYEQYF. This chain links TRBV5-1 with TRBJ2-7; the D gene is possibly TRBD1 (6 bases). Deletions cut 0 bases from V and 1 base from J, with 14 bases between. The CDR3 runs to 16 residues. Germline V gene sequence: CDR1 SGHRS, CDR2 YFSETQ.

The J gene is TRBJ2-4, the V gene TRBV6-1; D assignment may be TRBD1 or TRBD2 (5 bases each). V was shortened by 9 bases and J by 0 bases, with 12 bases between the two germline ends. Germline-derived CDR1 and CDR2 are MNHNS and SASEGT. The CDR3 covers 14 residues. CDR3 DNA: TGTGCCAGTGGGACCGTCTTAGCCAAAAACATTCAGTACTTC. Translating gives CASGTVLAKNIQYF.

The chain has TRBV15 and TRBJ2-1; TRBD2 matches at 7 bases. The CDR3 sequence is 16 residues long. V shed 2 bases, J shed 5 bases, and the junction held 9 bases outside the gene matches. CDR1 LNHNV and CDR2 YYDKDF come from the germline V gene (reference sequence). CDR3 amino acids: CATSRSAGVGHNEQFF. Written as DNA, the CDR3 is TGTGCCACCAGCAGATCCGCGGGGGTTGGGCACAATGAGCAGTTCTTC.

Turning to this clonotype: The junction and the germline gene differ at one end; a read error may be behind it. The chain carries TRBV7-6 and TRBJ2-7; D possibly corresponds to TRBD2 (6 bases). Germline loops: CDR1 SGHVS, CDR2 FNYEAQ. The CDR3 runs to 14 residues. CDR3 sequence (DNA): TGTGCCAGCAGCGTACGGGGGTCGACCTATGAGCAGTACTTC. Translation gives CASSVRGSTYEQYF.

CDR3 sequence (DNA): TGCAGTGCAAGGGACACGAGCTCCTACAATGAGCAGTTCTTC. Amino acids: CSARDTSSYNEQFF. This chain joins TRBV20-1 and TRBJ2-1, with TRBD1 as a possible D gene (6 bases). Germline V lookup: CDR1 DFQATT, CDR2 SNEGSKA (reference sequence). V lost 6 bases to trimming and J lost 0 bases, with 12 bases between them. The CDR3 totals 14 residues.

The chain carries TRBV2 and TRBJ2-7, with a tentative D call TRBD1 (7 bases). Per the germline V gene, CDR1 is SNHLY and CDR2 is FYNNEI. Trimming took 4 bases from V and 3 from J, leaving 19 bases between them. The CDR3 length is 16 residues. As DNA, the CDR3 is TGTGCCAGCAGTGTCTCCCCCGCGGGACAGCGCTACGAGCAGTACTTC. This gives the protein CASSVSPAGQRYEQYF. Drawing the rest from reference TRBV2 and TRBJ2-7, the complete variable domain is EPEVTQTPSHQVTQMGQEVILRCVPISNHLYFYWYRQILGQKVEFLVSFYNNEISEKSEIFDDQFSVERPDGSNFTLKIRSTKLEDSAMYFCASSVSPAGQRYEQYFGPGTRLTVT.

This clonotype was found a few times. This chain's CDR3 is CASSPLVGAGANVLTF. Written as DNA, the CDR3 is TGTGCCAGCAGCCCCCTCGTCGGGGCTGGGGCCAACGTCCTGACTTTC. The rearrangement links TRBV4-2 to TRBJ2-6; perhaps TRBD2 as D (5 bases). Germline assignment: CDR1 LGHNA and CDR2 YNFKEQ. The V end was cut by 4 bases, the J end by 2 bases, with 12 bases between. The CDR3 covers 16 residues.

The chain recombines TRBV4-3 with TRBJ2-3; D may be TRBD1 (5 bases). Germline values: CDR1 LGHNA, CDR2 YSLEER. The CDR3 loop spans 15 amino acids. The V gene lost 0 bases and the J gene lost 6 bases, with 13 bases spanning the gap. The CDR3 DNA sequence: TGCGCCAGCAGCCAAGAGTACAGGACGGGCGATACGCAGTATTTT. It codes for CASSQEYRTGDTQYF.

The V gene is TRBV24-1, the J gene TRBJ2-4; D could derive from TRBD1 or TRBD2 (5 bases each). CDR1 KGHDR and CDR2 SFDVKD come from the germline V gene. This CDR3 contains 15 residues. Trimming pared 4 bases from V and 0 bases from J, leaving 9 bases between. The DNA of the CDR3 is TGTGCCACCAGTGACCCGGGGACAGCCAAAAACATTCAGTACTTC. It codes for CATSDPGTAKNIQYF.

CDR3 bases: TGCAGTGCTAGAGAGGGGGTTCCAGGCTATTCACCCCTCCACTTT. It translates to CSAREGVPGYSPLHF. The rearrangement joins TRBV20-1 to TRBJ1-6, with a weak D call TRBD1 (5 bases). This CDR3 is 15 amino acids long. CDR1 is DFQATT and CDR2 is SNEGSKA in the germline V gene (reference sequence). Trimming removed 0 bases at V and 8 bases at J, with 14 bases between.

The J gene is TRBJ2-3, the V gene TRBV2; D remains ambiguous. V lost 4 bases to trimming and J lost 2 bases, with 10 bases between them. Germline CDR1 reads SNHLY; CDR2 reads FYNNEI. The CDR3 is 14 amino acids. The CDR3 sequence: CASSVLADTDTQYF. The CDR3 coding sequence is TGTGCCAGCAGTGTACTGGCCGACACAGATACGCAGTATTTT.

The rearrangement joins TRBV20-1 to TRBJ1-5; D is ambiguous. Germline V gives CDR1 DFQATT, CDR2 SNEGSKA (reference sequence). The CDR3 contains 14 residues. V was cut by 5 bases and J by 2 bases, with 13 bases left in between. Here the CDR3 DNA reads TGCAGTGCTCCCCTTAAGGGCGGCAATCAGCCCCAGCATTTT. Its translation: CSAPLKGGNQPQHF.

The chain is built from TRBV6-1 and TRBJ2-1; 9 bases are shared with TRBD2. The V gene end was trimmed by 6 bases and the J gene end by 9 bases; junction bases not matched to a gene: 21. CDR1 is MNHNS and CDR2 is SASEGT in the germline V gene. This CDR3 has 18 amino acids. CDR3 amino acids: CASSPRTSVVLLGGEQFF. The CDR3 nucleotides are TGTGCCAGCAGCCCCCGGACTAGCGTAGTCTTGCTTGGGGGTGAGCAGTTCTTC.

The chain uses TRBV12-3 or TRBV12-4 and TRBJ2-3, with TRBD2 matching 11 bases. Trimming at V came to 3 bases and at J to 7 bases, leaving 3 bases not matched to a gene. This CDR3 has 14 residues. The CDR3 loop is CASSFSGGAHTQYF. DNA of the CDR3: TGTGCCAGCAGTTTTAGCGGGGGGGCACATACGCAGTATTTT.

In its sample, this clonotype was seen once. The gene calls are TRBV7-6 and TRBJ2-7; 9 bases line up with TRBD1. This CDR3 comprises 15 residues. CDR1 and CDR2 (germline): SGHVS, FNYEAQ. With 5 bases clipped from V and 1 base from J, the junction kept 6 bases outside the gene matches. The CDR3 spells CASSPGTGKSYEQYF. The CDR3 nucleotides are TGTGCCAGCAGCCCCGGGACAGGGAAGTCCTACGAGCAGTACTTC. The variable domain in full, with the rest retrieved from reference TRBV7-6 and TRBJ2-7, is GAGVSQSPRYKVTKRGQDVALRCDPISGHVSLYWYRQALGQGPEFLTYFNYEAQQDKSGLPNDRFSAERPEGSISTLTIQRTEQRDSAMYRCASSPGTGKSYEQYFGPGTRLTVT.